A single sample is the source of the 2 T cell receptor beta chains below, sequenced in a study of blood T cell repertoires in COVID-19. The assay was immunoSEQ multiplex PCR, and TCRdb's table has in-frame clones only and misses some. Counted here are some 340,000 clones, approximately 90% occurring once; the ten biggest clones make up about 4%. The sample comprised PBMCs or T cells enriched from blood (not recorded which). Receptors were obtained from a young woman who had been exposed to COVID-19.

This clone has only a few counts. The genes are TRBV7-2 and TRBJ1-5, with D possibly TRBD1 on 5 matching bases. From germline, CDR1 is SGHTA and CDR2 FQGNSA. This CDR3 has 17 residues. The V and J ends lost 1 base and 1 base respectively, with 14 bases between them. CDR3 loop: CASSLVGSGWSNQPQHF. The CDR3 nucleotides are TGTGCCAGCAGCTTAGTAGGATCAGGGTGGAGCAATCAGCCCCAGCATTTT.

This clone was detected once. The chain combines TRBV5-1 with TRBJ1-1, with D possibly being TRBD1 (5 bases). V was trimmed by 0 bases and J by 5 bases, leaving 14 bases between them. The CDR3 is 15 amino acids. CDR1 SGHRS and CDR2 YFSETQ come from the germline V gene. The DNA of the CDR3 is TGCGCCAGCAGCTTGGGCGACAGACCTGAGACTGAAGCTTTCTTT. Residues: CASSLGDRPETEAFF.